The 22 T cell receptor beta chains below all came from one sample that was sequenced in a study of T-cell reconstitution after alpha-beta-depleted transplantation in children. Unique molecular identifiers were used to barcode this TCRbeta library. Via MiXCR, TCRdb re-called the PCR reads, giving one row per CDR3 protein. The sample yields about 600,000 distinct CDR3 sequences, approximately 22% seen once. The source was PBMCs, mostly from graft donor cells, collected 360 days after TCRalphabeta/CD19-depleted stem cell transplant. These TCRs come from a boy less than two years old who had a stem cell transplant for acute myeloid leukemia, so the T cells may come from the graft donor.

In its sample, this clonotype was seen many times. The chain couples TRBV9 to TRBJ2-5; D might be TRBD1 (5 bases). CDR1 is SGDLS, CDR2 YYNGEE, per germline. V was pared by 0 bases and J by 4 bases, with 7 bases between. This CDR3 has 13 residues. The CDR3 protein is CASSVGGGETQYF. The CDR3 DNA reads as TGTGCCAGCAGCGTAGGGGGCGGAGAGACCCAGTACTTC.

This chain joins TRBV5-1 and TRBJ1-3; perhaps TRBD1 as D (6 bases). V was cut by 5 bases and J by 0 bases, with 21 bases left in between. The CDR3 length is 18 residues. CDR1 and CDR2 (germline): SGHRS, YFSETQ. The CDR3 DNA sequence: TGCGCCAGCAGGGCTTCCGGGACAAGTTCCTTCTCTGGAAACACCATATATTTT. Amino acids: CASRASGTSSFSGNTIYF.

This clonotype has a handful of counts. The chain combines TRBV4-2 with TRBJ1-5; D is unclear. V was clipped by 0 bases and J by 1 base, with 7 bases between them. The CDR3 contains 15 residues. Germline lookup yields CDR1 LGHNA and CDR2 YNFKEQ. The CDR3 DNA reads TGTGCCAGCAGCCAAGATAGGGCCAGCAATCAGCCCCAGCATTTT. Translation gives CASSQDRASNQPQHF.

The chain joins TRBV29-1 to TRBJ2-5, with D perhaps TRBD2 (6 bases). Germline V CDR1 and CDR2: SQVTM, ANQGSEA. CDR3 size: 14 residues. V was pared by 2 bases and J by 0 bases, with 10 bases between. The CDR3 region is CSVEWGEHQETQYF. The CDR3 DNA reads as TGCAGCGTTGAATGGGGGGAACACCAAGAGACCCAGTACTTC.

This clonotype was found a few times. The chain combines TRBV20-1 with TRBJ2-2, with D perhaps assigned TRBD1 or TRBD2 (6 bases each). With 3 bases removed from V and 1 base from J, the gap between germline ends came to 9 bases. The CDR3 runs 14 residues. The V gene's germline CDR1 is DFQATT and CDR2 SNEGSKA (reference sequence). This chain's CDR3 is CSARGGENTGELFF. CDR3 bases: TGCAGTGCTAGGGGGGGCGAGAACACCGGGGAGCTGTTTTTT.

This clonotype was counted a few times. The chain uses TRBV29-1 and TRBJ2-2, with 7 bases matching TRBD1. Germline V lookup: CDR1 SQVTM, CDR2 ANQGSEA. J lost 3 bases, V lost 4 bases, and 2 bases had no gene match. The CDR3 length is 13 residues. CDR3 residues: CSVGGGYTGELFF. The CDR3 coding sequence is TGCAGCGTTGGAGGGGGCTACACCGGGGAGCTGTTTTTT.

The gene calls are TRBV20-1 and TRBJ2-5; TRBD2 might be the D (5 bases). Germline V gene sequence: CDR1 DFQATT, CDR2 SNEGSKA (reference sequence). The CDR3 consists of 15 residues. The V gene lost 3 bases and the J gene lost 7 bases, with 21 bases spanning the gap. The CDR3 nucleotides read TGCAGTGCTAGTATCATGAGCGGCGGAATTGGGACCCAGTACTTC. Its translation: CSASIMSGGIGTQYF.

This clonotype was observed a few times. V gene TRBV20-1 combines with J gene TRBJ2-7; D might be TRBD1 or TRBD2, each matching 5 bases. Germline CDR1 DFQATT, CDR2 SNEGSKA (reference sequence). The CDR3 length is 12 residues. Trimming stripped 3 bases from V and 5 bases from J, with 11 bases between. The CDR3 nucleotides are TGCAGTGCTAGCTGGGACGGTGACGAGCAGTACTTC. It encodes CSASWDGDEQYF.

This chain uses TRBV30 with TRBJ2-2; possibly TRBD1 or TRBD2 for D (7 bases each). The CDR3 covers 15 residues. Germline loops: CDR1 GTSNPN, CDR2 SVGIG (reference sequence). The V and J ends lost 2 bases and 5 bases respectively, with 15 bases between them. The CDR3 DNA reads TGTGCCTGGAGTTACGACAGGGAGGGGACCGGGGAGCTGTTTTTT. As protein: CAWSYDREGTGELFF.

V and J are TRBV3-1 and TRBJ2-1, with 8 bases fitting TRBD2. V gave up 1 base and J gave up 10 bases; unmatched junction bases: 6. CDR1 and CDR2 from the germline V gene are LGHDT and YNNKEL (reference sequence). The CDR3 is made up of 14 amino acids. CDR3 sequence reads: CASSQVVASGEQFF. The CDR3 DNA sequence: TGTGCCAGCAGCCAAGTTGTGGCTAGCGGGGAGCAGTTCTTC.

CDR3 DNA: TGTGCCAGCAGTTGGGACCTAACCGGGGAGCTGTTTTTT. Protein product: CASSWDLTGELFF. The V call is TRBV6-2 or TRBV6-3, the J call TRBJ2-2, with D perhaps TRBD1 or TRBD2 (5 bases each). Deletions cut 4 bases from V and 5 bases from J, with 8 bases between. The CDR3 spans 13 residues. Germline V gene lookup returns CDR1 MNHEY and CDR2 SVGEGT.

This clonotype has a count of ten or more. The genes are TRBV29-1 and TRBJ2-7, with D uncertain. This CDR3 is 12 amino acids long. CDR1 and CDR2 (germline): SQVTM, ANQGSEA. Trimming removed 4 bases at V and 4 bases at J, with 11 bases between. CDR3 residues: CSVGFNPYEQYF. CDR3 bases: TGCAGCGTTGGGTTTAACCCGTACGAGCAGTACTTC.

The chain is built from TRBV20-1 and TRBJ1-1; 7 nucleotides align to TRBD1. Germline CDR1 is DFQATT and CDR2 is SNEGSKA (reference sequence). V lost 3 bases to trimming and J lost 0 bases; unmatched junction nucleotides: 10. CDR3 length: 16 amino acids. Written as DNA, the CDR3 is TGCAGTGCTAGGCCAAATCCAGGGACAGTGAACACTGAAGCTTTCTTT. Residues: CSARPNPGTVNTEAFF.

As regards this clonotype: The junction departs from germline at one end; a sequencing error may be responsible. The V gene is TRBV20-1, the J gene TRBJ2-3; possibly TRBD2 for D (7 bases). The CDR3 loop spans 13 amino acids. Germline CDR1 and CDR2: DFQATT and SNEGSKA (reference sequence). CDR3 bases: TGCAGAGCTACTGGCGGGGGCGCAGATACGCAGTATTTT. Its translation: CRATGGGADTQYF.

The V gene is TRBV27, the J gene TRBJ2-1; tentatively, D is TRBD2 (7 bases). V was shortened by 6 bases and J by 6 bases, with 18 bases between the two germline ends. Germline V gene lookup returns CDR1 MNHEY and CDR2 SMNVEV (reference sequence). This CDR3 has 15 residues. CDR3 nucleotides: TGTGCCAGCAGCCTGGGGGCGGGGGCTCTCAATGAGCAGTTCTTC. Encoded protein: CASSLGAGALNEQFF.

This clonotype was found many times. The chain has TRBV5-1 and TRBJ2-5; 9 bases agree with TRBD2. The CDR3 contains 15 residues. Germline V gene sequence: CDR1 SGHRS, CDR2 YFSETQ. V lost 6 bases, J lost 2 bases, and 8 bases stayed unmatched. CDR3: CASKARLADQETQYF. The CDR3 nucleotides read TGCGCCAGCAAGGCACGACTAGCGGATCAAGAGACCCAGTACTTC.

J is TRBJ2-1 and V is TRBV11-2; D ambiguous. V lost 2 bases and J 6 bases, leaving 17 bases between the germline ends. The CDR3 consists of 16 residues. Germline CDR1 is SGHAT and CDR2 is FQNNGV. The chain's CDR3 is CASSLQAPSGSNEQFF. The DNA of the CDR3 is TGTGCCAGCAGCTTACAAGCGCCTAGTGGATCCAATGAGCAGTTCTTC.

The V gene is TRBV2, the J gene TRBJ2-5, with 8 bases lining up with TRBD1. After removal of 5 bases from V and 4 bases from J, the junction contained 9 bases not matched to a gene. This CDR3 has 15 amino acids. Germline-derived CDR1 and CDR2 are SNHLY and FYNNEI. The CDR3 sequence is CASSYDQTGVETQYF. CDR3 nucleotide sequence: TGTGCCAGCAGTTACGACCAGACAGGGGTAGAGACCCAGTACTTC.

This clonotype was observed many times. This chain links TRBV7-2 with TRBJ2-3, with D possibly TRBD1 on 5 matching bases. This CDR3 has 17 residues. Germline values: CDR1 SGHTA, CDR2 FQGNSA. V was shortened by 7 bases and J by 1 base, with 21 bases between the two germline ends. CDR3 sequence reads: CASNPTTGYSGTDTQYF. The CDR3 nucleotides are TGTGCCAGCAACCCCACCACAGGCTATTCGGGCACAGATACGCAGTATTTT.

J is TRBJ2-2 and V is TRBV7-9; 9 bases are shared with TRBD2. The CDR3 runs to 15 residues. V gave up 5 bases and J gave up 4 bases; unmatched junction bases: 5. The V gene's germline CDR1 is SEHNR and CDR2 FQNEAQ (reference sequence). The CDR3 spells CASSIPSGATGELFF. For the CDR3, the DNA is TGTGCCAGCAGCATCCCTAGCGGGGCCACCGGGGAGCTGTTTTTT.

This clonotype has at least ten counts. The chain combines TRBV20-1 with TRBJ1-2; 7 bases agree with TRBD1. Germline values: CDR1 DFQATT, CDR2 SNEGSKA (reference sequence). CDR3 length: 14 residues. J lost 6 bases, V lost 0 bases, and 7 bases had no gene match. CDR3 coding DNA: TGCAGTGCTAGAGATCATCAGGGGGAGGATGGCTACACCTTC. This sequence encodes CSARDHQGEDGYTF.

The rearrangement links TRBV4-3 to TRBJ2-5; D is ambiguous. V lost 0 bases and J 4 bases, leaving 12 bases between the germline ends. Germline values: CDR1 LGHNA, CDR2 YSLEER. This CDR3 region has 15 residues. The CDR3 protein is CASSQEIHYGETQYF. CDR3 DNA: TGCGCCAGCAGCCAAGAAATTCACTATGGAGAGACCCAGTACTTC.